This is a list of T cell receptor beta chains from one sample in a study of blood T cell repertoires in COVID-19. Data came from immunoSEQ multiplex PCR; TCRdb stores just in-frame clones and leaves some out. The table has a few hundred thousand clones, more than 70% seen once; the top ten hold 1.3%. The sequenced sample consisted of PBMCs or T cells enriched from blood (not recorded which). The origin of the receptors is a young man who had recovered from COVID-19. Both conserved end residues are part of each CDR3. Fields, in order: clone size, J gene, D gene, V gene, CDR3 DNA, CDR3 protein. D genes are given only for firm matches. Clone sizes are given selectively: once, few, many, or a class where the clone is expanded.

clone_size: -; j_call: TRBJ2-5; d_call: TRBD2; v_call: TRBV7-9; cdr3_nt: TGTGCCAGCCCCTTGGACTACGGGGGGGAGACCCAGTACTTC; cdr3_aa: CASPLDYGGETQYF
clone_size: -; j_call: TRBJ1-4; d_call: -; v_call: TRBV19; cdr3_nt: TGTGCCAGTAGTATGAAGAAAGGACACCTCTATGGGGAACTGTTTTTT; cdr3_aa: CASSMKKGHLYGELFF
clone_size: few; j_call: TRBJ1-3; d_call: -; v_call: TRBV14; cdr3_nt: TGTGCCAGCAGCCAAGGGGAGATCATTTGGTTCGGCGGAAACACCATATATTTT; cdr3_aa: CASSQGEIIWFGGNTIYF
clone_size: -; j_call: TRBJ2-3; d_call: TRBD2; v_call: TRBV4-1; cdr3_nt: TGCGCCAGCACATCGGGACTAAGCACAGATACGCAGTATTTT; cdr3_aa: CASTSGLSTDTQYF
clone_size: -; j_call: TRBJ2-1; d_call: TRBD2; v_call: TRBV2; cdr3_nt: TGTGCCAGCAGTGAAGAAGCGGGGGGGCCTTCTGAGCAGTTCTTC; cdr3_aa: CASSEEAGGPSEQFF
clone_size: few; j_call: TRBJ1-2; d_call: -; v_call: TRBV2; cdr3_nt: TGTGCCAGCAGTTGGTCGACAGAAGCAGTCACCTTC; cdr3_aa: CASSWSTEAVTF
clone_size: -; j_call: TRBJ1-2; d_call: -; v_call: TRBV7-2; cdr3_nt: TGTGCCAGCAGCCCAGACACAAACTATGGCTACACCTTC; cdr3_aa: CASSPDTNYGYTF
clone_size: -; j_call: TRBJ2-1; d_call: TRBD2; v_call: TRBV19; cdr3_nt: TGTGCCAGTACCGGGGAGGGATATACCTACAATGAGCAGTTCTTC; cdr3_aa: CASTGEGYTYNEQFF
clone_size: -; j_call: TRBJ1-6; d_call: -; v_call: TRBV4-2; cdr3_nt: TGTGCCAGCAGCCAAGAAGGAGGAGCCAGGGGTGATTCACCCCTCCACTTT; cdr3_aa: CASSQEGGARGDSPLHF
clone_size: -; j_call: TRBJ1-5; d_call: -; v_call: TRBV7-5; cdr3_nt: TGTGCCAGAAGCTTAGAGTTCTCAGGGCGCCTTGTGAGGGGGCATCAGCCCCAGCATTTT; cdr3_aa: CARSLEFSGRLVRGHQPQHF
clone_size: -; j_call: TRBJ1-2; d_call: TRBD1; v_call: TRBV19; cdr3_nt: TGTGCCAGTAGTATGGGCAGGGGGCGCCTTGGCTATGGCTACACCTTC; cdr3_aa: CASSMGRGRLGYGYTF
clone_size: -; j_call: TRBJ1-4; d_call: -; v_call: TRBV19; cdr3_nt: TGTGCCAGTAGTATCCCGAGGCGGCTTAATGAAAAACTGTTTTTT; cdr3_aa: CASSIPRRLNEKLFF
clone_size: once; j_call: TRBJ1-2; d_call: -; v_call: TRBV25-1; cdr3_nt: TGTGCCAGCAGTGGAGGCCCCGCTAGCGGGTTTAGCTATGGCTACACCTTC; cdr3_aa: CASSGGPASGFSYGYTF
clone_size: few; j_call: TRBJ1-1; d_call: -; v_call: TRBV4-1; cdr3_nt: TGCGCCAGCAGCCCTTCGGGACACTTGAACACTGAAGCTTTCTTT; cdr3_aa: CASSPSGHLNTEAFF
clone_size: -; j_call: TRBJ2-7; d_call: -; v_call: TRBV10-3; cdr3_nt: TGTGCGACTTCCTCCCCCCAACAGGGAACCTACGAGCAGTACTTC; cdr3_aa: CATSSPQQGTYEQYF
clone_size: -; j_call: TRBJ2-5; d_call: TRBD1; v_call: TRBV9; cdr3_nt: TGTGCCAGCAGCGTAGGGTGGGGACAGGGGGCGTCTGAGACCCAGTACTTC; cdr3_aa: CASSVGWGQGASETQYF
clone_size: -; j_call: TRBJ1-3; d_call: TRBD1; v_call: TRBV30; cdr3_nt: TGTGCCTGGTCCCGGGACAGGGCTAGTGGAAACACCATATATTTT; cdr3_aa: CAWSRDRASGNTIYF
clone_size: once; j_call: TRBJ1-5; d_call: -; v_call: TRBV7-9; cdr3_nt: TGTGCCAGCAGCGGGATCGGCGGGGTCAGTCAGCCCCAGCATTTT; cdr3_aa: CASSGIGGVSQPQHF
clone_size: -; j_call: TRBJ1-1; d_call: -; v_call: TRBV6-1; cdr3_nt: TGTGCCAGCAGTGAAGTAATGAACACTGAAGCTTTCTTT; cdr3_aa: CASSEVMNTEAFF
clone_size: -; j_call: TRBJ1-2; d_call: -; v_call: TRBV10-2; cdr3_nt: TGCGCCAGCAGTGAGTCTCCGGTAGCCTATGGCTACACCTTC; cdr3_aa: CASSESPVAYGYTF
clone_size: few; j_call: TRBJ2-2; d_call: -; v_call: TRBV7-3; cdr3_nt: TGTGCCAGCAGCTTAATTAACAGCACCGGGGAGCTGTTTTTT; cdr3_aa: CASSLINSTGELFF
clone_size: -; j_call: TRBJ1-1; d_call: -; v_call: TRBV5-1; cdr3_nt: TGCGCCAGCAGCTCGGACGGGGAATTGAGCACTGAAGCTTTCTTT; cdr3_aa: CASSSDGELSTEAFF
clone_size: -; j_call: TRBJ1-2; d_call: TRBD1; v_call: TRBV19; cdr3_nt: TGTGCCAGTAGTATAGTTACAGGGGGCGCCCATGGCTACACCTTC; cdr3_aa: CASSIVTGGAHGYTF
clone_size: -; j_call: TRBJ1-2; d_call: -; v_call: TRBV29-1; cdr3_nt: TGCAGCGTTGAAGGGGCACCGCCAAACTATGGCTACACCTTC; cdr3_aa: CSVEGAPPNYGYTF
clone_size: -; j_call: TRBJ2-1; d_call: -; v_call: TRBV7-2; cdr3_nt: TGTGCCAGCAGCGCGGGACTCTATCTCGGGGGTGAGCAGTTCTTC; cdr3_aa: CASSAGLYLGGEQFF
clone_size: -; j_call: TRBJ1-1; d_call: TRBD1; v_call: TRBV28; cdr3_nt: TGTGCCAGCAGTTTTCAGTTGGGACAGGGGGCAGAGGACACTGAAGCTTTCTTT; cdr3_aa: CASSFQLGQGAEDTEAFF
clone_size: -; j_call: TRBJ2-2; d_call: -; v_call: TRBV19; cdr3_nt: TGTGCCAGTAGTCAAAACACCGGGGAGCTGTTTTTT; cdr3_aa: CASSQNTGELFF
clone_size: -; j_call: TRBJ2-4; d_call: TRBD2; v_call: TRBV29-1; cdr3_nt: TGCAGCGTTGAGATAGCGGGGCTAGCCAAAAACATTCAGTACTTC; cdr3_aa: CSVEIAGLAKNIQYF
clone_size: few; j_call: TRBJ1-1; d_call: -; v_call: TRBV11-2; cdr3_nt: TGTGCCAGCAGCTTAGAGGGGGGGCGAACTGAAGCTTTCTTT; cdr3_aa: CASSLEGGRTEAFF
clone_size: -; j_call: TRBJ1-3; d_call: -; v_call: TRBV18; cdr3_nt: TGTGCCAGCTCATCACGGGGGGTCTCTGGAAACACCATATATTTT; cdr3_aa: CASSSRGVSGNTIYF
clone_size: -; j_call: TRBJ1-1; d_call: -; v_call: TRBV6-2/TRBV6-3; cdr3_nt: TGTGCCAGCAGTCGTCACTCGGGGAACACTGAAGCTTTCTTT; cdr3_aa: CASSRHSGNTEAFF
clone_size: -; j_call: TRBJ1-4; d_call: -; v_call: TRBV18; cdr3_nt: TGTGCCAGCTCTCCAATATTTCCAACTAATGAAAAACTGTTTTTT; cdr3_aa: CASSPIFPTNEKLFF
clone_size: -; j_call: TRBJ1-1; d_call: TRBD1; v_call: TRBV27; cdr3_nt: TGTGCCAGCAGTTTATCTGGGACAGCTAACACTGAAGCTTTCTTT; cdr3_aa: CASSLSGTANTEAFF